This T cell receptor beta chain was profiled in a study of identical twins. Notes on this clonotype: The antigen is unknown.

There were only healthy Caucasians among the donors. Broader study findings: For out-of-frame beta sequences, excess twin sharing was weaker.

TCRdb re-called the 5' RACE reads through MiXCR, storing one row per CDR3 protein. The sample lists about 280,000 distinct CDR3 sequences, approximately 8.5% occurring once. Germline V gene lookup returns CDR1 SGHRS and CDR2 YFSETQ. V lost 4 bases, J lost 1 base, and 10 bases stayed unmatched. This CDR3 comprises 17 residues. These same records also appear under a second study, on yellow fever vaccine responses in identical twins.

The clonotype was recovered from a woman between 18 and 30 years old in good health. The material sequenced was memory (CD45RO+) T cells sorted from blood. The V gene is TRBV5-1, the J gene TRBJ2-5, with 10 positions matching TRBD2. The CDR3, as DNA: TGCGCCAGCAGCCTCCAGCCTAGCGGGGGAACCCAAGAGACCCAGTACTTC. It is translated as CASSLQPSGGTQETQYF.